What follows is one T cell receptor (beta chain) and its context. Antigen unknown. Trimming took off 3 bases at V and 0 bases at J, with 7 bases between the two ends. The CDR3 runs to 14 residues. From germline, CDR1 is SGDLS and CDR2 YYNGEE. These data come from a study of chemoradiotherapy in HPV16-positive cancers. General observations from the study: Non-HPV-specific T cells did not expand in tumors during treatment, whereas candidate HPV-specific clones and E7-related motifs did.

The repertoire was sequenced with immunoSEQ multiplex PCR; TCRdb's copy has only in-frame clones and lacks some. The sample includes fewer than 40,000 clones, around 82% seen only once; the top ten take more than 5%. The receptor's source is a human donor with HPV-associated anogenital cancer. Specimen: blood, collected from a patient who underwent chemoradiotherapy. The chain couples TRBV9 to TRBJ1-3; D is uncertain. This chain's CDR3 is CASSARDSGNTIYF. In DNA, the CDR3 is TGTGCCAGCAGCGCACGGGACTCTGGAAACACCATATATTTT.